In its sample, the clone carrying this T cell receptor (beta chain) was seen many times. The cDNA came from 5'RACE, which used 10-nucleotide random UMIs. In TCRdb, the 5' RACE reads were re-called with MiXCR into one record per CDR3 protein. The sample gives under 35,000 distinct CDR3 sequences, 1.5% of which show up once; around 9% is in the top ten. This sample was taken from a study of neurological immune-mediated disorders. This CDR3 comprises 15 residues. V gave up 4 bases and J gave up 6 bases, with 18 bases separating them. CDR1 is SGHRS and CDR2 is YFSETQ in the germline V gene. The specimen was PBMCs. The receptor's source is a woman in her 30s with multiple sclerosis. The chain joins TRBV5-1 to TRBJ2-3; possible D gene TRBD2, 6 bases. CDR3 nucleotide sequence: TGCGCCAGCAGCGGAGGGACCTCCCGGACGGATACGCAGTATTTT. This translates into CASSGGTSRTDTQYF.